The sequence of this TCR beta chain was determined in a study of early T cells in non-severe SARS-CoV-2 infection. As part of library construction, unique molecular identifiers were attached to individual cDNA molecules. TCRdb re-derived calls from the 5' RACE reads in MiXCR, one entry per CDR3 protein. The profile shows about 35,000 distinct CDR3 sequences, about 3.8% of them singletons. By share, this clonotype counts as medium-sized. This CDR3 has 14 amino acids. Germline V lookup: CDR1 DFQATT, CDR2 SNEGSKA (reference sequence). V lost 3 bases and J lost 6; bases outside the gene matches: 6. The receptor comes from an adult who was a healthcare worker with PCR-confirmed SARS-CoV-2 infection or an uninfected control (not recorded which). The chain recombines TRBV20-1 with TRBJ1-5; 9 bases align to TRBD1. Sequenced: whole blood. CDR3 protein: CSARGTGGTQPQHF. The CDR3 nucleotides are TGCAGTGCTAGGGGAACAGGGGGCACTCAGCCCCAGCATTTT.